Listed below are T cell receptor beta chains from one sample, sequenced in a study of blood T cell repertoires in COVID-19. The protocol was immunoSEQ multiplex PCR, while the TCRdb copy is restricted to in-frame clones and leaves out a portion. Among around 130,000 clones listed, more than 70% were seen once. The sequenced material came from peripheral blood. Receptor source: a man aged 60 to 75 with acute or convalescent COVID-19. Both conserved end residues are trimmed from each CDR3. Each record gives: V gene, J gene, CDR3 length, CDR3 protein.

v_gene: TRBV6-4
j_gene: TRBJ2-2
len: 13
CDR3aa: ASRAGTGGTGELF

v_gene: TRBV7-9
j_gene: TRBJ1-2
len: 12
CDR3aa: ASSLGQPLYGYT

v_gene: TRBV5-6
j_gene: TRBJ1-5
len: 14
CDR3aa: ASSLERTGGNQPQH

v_gene: TRBV7-2
j_gene: TRBJ2-5
len: 13
CDR3aa: ASSSPGGYQETQY

v_gene: TRBV3-1/TRBV3-2
j_gene: TRBJ2-5
len: 13
CDR3aa: ASSPKVTGYETQY

v_gene: TRBV6-2/TRBV6-3
j_gene: TRBJ1-5
len: 15
CDR3aa: ASSSSRARGYNQPQH

v_gene: TRBV30
j_gene: TRBJ2-7
len: 11
CDR3aa: AWSVAGSYEQY

v_gene: TRBV27
j_gene: TRBJ2-1
len: 13
CDR3aa: ASSDRDRVLDEQF

v_gene: TRBV7-6
j_gene: TRBJ1-3
len: 13
CDR3aa: ASSPSRAEGNTIY

v_gene: TRBV5-5
j_gene: TRBJ1-5
len: 11
CDR3aa: ASRWGEGQPQH

v_gene: TRBV5-4
j_gene: TRBJ1-2
len: 12
CDR3aa: ASSLETQGYGYT

v_gene: TRBV7-9
j_gene: TRBJ2-1
len: 12
CDR3aa: ASSTSGTYNEQF

v_gene: TRBV3-1/TRBV3-2
j_gene: TRBJ1-2
len: 13
CDR3aa: ASSHEGKILSGYT

v_gene: TRBV7-2
j_gene: TRBJ2-7
len: 14
CDR3aa: ASSSSSGRADYEQY

v_gene: TRBV5-1
j_gene: TRBJ1-2
len: 12
CDR3aa: ASSSSGMNYGYT

v_gene: TRBV30
j_gene: TRBJ2-2
len: 12
CDR3aa: AWSASGRAGELF

v_gene: TRBV10-2
j_gene: TRBJ2-5
len: 15
CDR3aa: ASSEAGLAGWQETQY

v_gene: TRBV13
j_gene: TRBJ2-1
len: 16
CDR3aa: ASSLTIFGGRSYNEQF

v_gene: TRBV7-9
j_gene: TRBJ2-7
len: 10
CDR3aa: ASSFNPGEQY

v_gene: TRBV6-5
j_gene: TRBJ2-2
len: 13
CDR3aa: ASSATRIKVGELF

v_gene: TRBV30
j_gene: TRBJ2-1
len: 13
CDR3aa: AWTKKRDSNNEQF

v_gene: TRBV28
j_gene: TRBJ1-2
len: 11
CDR3aa: ASRETGVYGYT

v_gene: TRBV10-3
j_gene: TRBJ2-3
len: 14
CDR3aa: AISEGLAATTDTQY

v_gene: TRBV12-5
j_gene: TRBJ2-5
len: 12
CDR3aa: ASGSGLAGETQY

v_gene: TRBV3-1/TRBV3-2
j_gene: TRBJ1-3
len: 12
CDR3aa: ASSPTGGGNTIY

v_gene: TRBV12-3/TRBV12-4
j_gene: TRBJ1-5
len: 9
CDR3aa: ASSLAQPQH

v_gene: TRBV15
j_gene: TRBJ1-2
len: 12
CDR3aa: ATSRDRGSGGYT

v_gene: TRBV3-1/TRBV3-2
j_gene: TRBJ2-5
len: 14
CDR3aa: ASSQDTSRNQETQY

v_gene: TRBV4-1
j_gene: TRBJ1-1
len: 17
CDR3aa: ASSQEPGTGNLRDTEAF

v_gene: TRBV7-9
j_gene: TRBJ1-2
len: 13
CDR3aa: ASSLSGTGNYGYT

v_gene: TRBV18
j_gene: TRBJ1-6
len: 14
CDR3aa: ASSPQETGIDSPLH

v_gene: TRBV6-2/TRBV6-3
j_gene: TRBJ2-6
len: 15
CDR3aa: ASSAVRGGAGANVLT

v_gene: TRBV10-3
j_gene: TRBJ2-7
len: 12
CDR3aa: AISQRGQGDEQY

v_gene: TRBV28
j_gene: TRBJ2-7
len: 13
CDR3aa: ASSFTADLAVEQY

v_gene: TRBV4-3
j_gene: TRBJ2-7
len: 13
CDR3aa: ASSQGVSGRYEQY

v_gene: TRBV7-2
j_gene: TRBJ2-3
len: 11
CDR3aa: ASSSRTADTQY

v_gene: TRBV5-1
j_gene: TRBJ2-2
len: 13
CDR3aa: ASSRGQGVAGELF